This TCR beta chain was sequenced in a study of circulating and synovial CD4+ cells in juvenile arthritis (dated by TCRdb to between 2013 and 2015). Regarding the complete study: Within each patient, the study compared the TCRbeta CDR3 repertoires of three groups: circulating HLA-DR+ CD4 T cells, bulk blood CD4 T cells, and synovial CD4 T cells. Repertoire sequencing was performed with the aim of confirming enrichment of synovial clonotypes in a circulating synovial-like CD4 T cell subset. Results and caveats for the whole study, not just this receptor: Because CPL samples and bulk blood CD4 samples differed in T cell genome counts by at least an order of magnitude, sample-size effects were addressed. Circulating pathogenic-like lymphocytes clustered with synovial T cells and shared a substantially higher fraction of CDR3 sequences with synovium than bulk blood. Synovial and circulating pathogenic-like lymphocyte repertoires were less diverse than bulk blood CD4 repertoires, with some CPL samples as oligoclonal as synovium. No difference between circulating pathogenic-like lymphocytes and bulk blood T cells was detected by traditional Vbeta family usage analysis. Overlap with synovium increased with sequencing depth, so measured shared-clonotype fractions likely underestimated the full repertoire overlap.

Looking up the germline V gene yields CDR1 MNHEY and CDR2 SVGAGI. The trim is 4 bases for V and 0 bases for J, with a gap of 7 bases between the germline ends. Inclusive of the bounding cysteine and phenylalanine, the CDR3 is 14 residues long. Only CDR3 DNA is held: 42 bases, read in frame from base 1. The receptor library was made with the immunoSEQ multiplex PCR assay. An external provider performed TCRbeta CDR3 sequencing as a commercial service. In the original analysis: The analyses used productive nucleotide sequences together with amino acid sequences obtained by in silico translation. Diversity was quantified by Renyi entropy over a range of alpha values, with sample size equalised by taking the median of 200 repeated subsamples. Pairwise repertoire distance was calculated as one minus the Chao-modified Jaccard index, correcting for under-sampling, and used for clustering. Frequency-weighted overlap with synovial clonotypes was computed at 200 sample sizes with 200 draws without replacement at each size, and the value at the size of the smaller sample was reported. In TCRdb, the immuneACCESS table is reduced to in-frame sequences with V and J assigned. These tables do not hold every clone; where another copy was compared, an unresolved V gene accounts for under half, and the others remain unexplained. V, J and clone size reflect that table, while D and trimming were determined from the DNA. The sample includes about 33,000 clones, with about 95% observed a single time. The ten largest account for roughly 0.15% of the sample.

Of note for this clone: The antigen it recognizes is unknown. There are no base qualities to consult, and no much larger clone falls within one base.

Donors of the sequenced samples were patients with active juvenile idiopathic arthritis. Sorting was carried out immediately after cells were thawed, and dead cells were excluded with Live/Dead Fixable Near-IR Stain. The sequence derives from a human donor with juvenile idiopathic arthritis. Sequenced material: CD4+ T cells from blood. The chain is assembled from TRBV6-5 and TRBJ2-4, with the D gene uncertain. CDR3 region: CASSLSLAKNIQYF. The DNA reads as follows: TGTGCCAGCAGTTTATCCTTAGCCAAAAACATTCAGTACTTC.